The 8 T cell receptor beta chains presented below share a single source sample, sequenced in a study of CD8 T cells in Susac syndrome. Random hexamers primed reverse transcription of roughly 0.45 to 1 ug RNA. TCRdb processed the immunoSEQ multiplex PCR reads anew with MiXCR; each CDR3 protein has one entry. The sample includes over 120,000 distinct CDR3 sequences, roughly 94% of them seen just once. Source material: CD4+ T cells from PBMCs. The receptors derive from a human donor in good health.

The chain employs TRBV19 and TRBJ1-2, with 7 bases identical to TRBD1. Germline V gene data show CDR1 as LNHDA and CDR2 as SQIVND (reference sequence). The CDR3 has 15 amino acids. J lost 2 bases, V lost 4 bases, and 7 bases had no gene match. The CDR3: CASSTSTGPNYGYTF. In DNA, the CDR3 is TGTGCCAGTAGTACGTCGACAGGGCCGAACTATGGCTACACCTTC.

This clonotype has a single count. The DNA for the CDR3 is TGTGCCAGCAGTGAACAGGGGGCGAGAGAGACCCAGTACTTC. This translates into CASSEQGARETQYF. The rearrangement links TRBV25-1 to TRBJ2-5; 8 bases match TRBD1. Trimming cost V 2 bases and J 4 bases; bases outside gene matches: 3. From germline, CDR1 is MGHDK and CDR2 SYGVNS. The CDR3 is 14 residues long.

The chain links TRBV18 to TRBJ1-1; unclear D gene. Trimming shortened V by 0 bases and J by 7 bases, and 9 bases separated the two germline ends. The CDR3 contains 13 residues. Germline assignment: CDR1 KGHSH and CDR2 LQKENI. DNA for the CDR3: TGTGCCAGCTCACCACCCGCCGTGGGTGAAGCTTTCTTT. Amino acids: CASSPPAVGEAFF.

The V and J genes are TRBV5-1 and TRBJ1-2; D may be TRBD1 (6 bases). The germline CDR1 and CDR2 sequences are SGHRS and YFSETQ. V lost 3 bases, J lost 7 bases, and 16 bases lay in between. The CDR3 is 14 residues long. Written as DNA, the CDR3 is TGCGCCAGCAGCTACCAAACAGGGCAGGGTGGCTACACCTTC. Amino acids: CASSYQTGQGGYTF. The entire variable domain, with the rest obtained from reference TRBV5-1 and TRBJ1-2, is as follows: KAGVTQTPRYLIKTRGQQVTLSCSPISGHRSVSWYQQTPGQGLQFLFEYFSETQRNKGNFPGRFSGRQFSNSRSEMNVSTLELGDSALYLCASSYQTGQGGYTFGSGTRLTVV.

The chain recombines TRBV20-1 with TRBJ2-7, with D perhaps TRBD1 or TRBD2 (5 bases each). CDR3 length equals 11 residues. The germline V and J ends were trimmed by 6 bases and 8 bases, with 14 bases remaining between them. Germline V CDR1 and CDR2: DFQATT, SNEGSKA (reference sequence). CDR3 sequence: CSARGPLQQYF. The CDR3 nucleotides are TGCAGTGCACGGGGACCGTTGCAGCAGTACTTC.

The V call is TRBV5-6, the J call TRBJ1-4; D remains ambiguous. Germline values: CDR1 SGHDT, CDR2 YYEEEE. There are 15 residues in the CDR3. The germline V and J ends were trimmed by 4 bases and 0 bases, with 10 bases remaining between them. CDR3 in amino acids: CASSLRRTTNEKLFF. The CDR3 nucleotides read TGTGCCAGCAGCCTCAGGAGAACAACTAATGAAAAACTGTTTTTT.

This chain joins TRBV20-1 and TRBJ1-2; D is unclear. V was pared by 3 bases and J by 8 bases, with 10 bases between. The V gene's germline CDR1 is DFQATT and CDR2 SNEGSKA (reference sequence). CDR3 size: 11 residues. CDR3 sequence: CSARGVYGYTF. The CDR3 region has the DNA TGCAGTGCTAGGGGAGTTTACGGCTACACCTTC.

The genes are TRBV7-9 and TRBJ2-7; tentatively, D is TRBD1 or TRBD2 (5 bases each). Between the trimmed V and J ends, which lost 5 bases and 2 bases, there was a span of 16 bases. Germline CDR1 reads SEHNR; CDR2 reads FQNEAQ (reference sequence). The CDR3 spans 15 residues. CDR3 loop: CASSIWDRPTYEQYF. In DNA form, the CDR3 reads TGTGCCAGCAGCATCTGGGACCGCCCGACCTACGAGCAGTACTTC.